The 11 T cell receptor beta chains below come from one sample, sequenced in a study of T cell changes during pregnancy in multiple sclerosis. The method was immunoSEQ multiplex PCR; TCRdb's version includes in-frame clones alone and lacks a portion of them. There are about 59,000 clones in the sample; approximately 91% occur only once, and approximately 1.2% lies in the top ten. Specimen: peripheral blood, collected in the second trimester of pregnancy. These receptors were collected from a female donor with multiple sclerosis, enrolled in a pregnancy study.

The chain recombines TRBV15 with TRBJ2-7; a weak D match, TRBD1 (5 bases). Germline CDR1 reads LNHNV; CDR2 reads YYDKDF (reference sequence). The germline V and J ends were trimmed by 2 bases and 6 bases, with 14 bases remaining between them. The CDR3 consists of 14 residues. CDR3 nucleotide sequence: TGTGCCACCAGCAGAATTTCAGGGAATTCCGAGCAGTACTTC. Protein product: CATSRISGNSEQYF.

The V gene is TRBV6-5, the J gene TRBJ1-2, with D unclear. Germline CDR1 MNHEY, CDR2 SVGAGI. V was clipped by 3 bases and J by 7 bases, with 12 bases between them. The CDR3 consists of 13 residues. In nucleotides, the CDR3 is TGTGCCAGCAGTTATGGGCAGGATCGTGGCTACACCTTC. Protein: CASSYGQDRGYTF.

The CDR3 loop is CASSIGVVNEQFF. In DNA, the CDR3 is TGTGCCAGTAGTATAGGAGTTGTCAATGAGCAGTTCTTC. The rearrangement links TRBV19 to TRBJ2-1; no clear D. Trimming left V 1 base short and J 6 bases short, with 7 bases between. The CDR3 runs 13 residues. CDR1 LNHDA and CDR2 SQIVND come from the germline V gene (reference sequence). Full variable domain (outside the CDR3, taken from reference TRBV19 and TRBJ2-1): DGGITQSPKYLFRKEGQNVTLSCEQNLNHDAMYWYRQDPGQGLRLIYYSQIVNDFQKGDIAEGYSVSREKKESFPLTVTSAQKNPTAFYLCASSIGVVNEQFFGPGTRLTVL.

V usage is TRBV4-2 and J usage is TRBJ1-1; maybe TRBD1 (5 bases). V lost 0 bases, J lost 2 bases, and 10 bases lay in between. This CDR3 comprises 15 residues. Germline-derived CDR1 and CDR2 are LGHNA and YNFKEQ. DNA of the CDR3: TGTGCCAGCAGCCAAGAAGGAGGGGATAACACTGAAGCTTTCTTT. Translation: CASSQEGGDNTEAFF.

V usage is TRBV7-9 and J usage is TRBJ1-6; weak D call: TRBD1 (6 bases). CDR3 size: 14 residues. Trimming removed 3 bases at V and 10 bases at J, with 13 bases between. Germline V gene lookup returns CDR1 SEHNR and CDR2 FQNEAQ (reference sequence). The CDR3 protein is CASSFRTDRSPLHF. In DNA, the CDR3 is TGTGCCAGCAGCTTCCGAACCGACAGGTCACCCCTCCACTTT.

J is TRBJ1-2 and V is TRBV6-1; D is perhaps TRBD1 (5 bases). CDR3 length: 13 residues. The V gene's germline CDR1 is MNHNS and CDR2 SASEGT. V gave up 6 bases and J gave up 3 bases, with 11 bases separating them. CDR3 in DNA: TGTGCCAGCAGCGAGTGGGGGGACTATGGCTACACCTTC. This gives the protein CASSEWGDYGYTF.

The chain joins TRBV6-6 to TRBJ2-1, with D possibly TRBD1 on 6 matching bases. Deletions cut 6 bases from V and 1 base from J, with 16 bases between. The germline V gene has CDR1 MNHNY and CDR2 SVGAGI (reference sequence). The CDR3 has 16 amino acids. In DNA, the CDR3 is TGTGCCAGCAGCCTAGTGGGTGGACAGTCCTACAATGAGCAGTTCTTC. Its protein product is CASSLVGGQSYNEQFF.

The chain couples TRBV7-2 to TRBJ1-1; the D gene is possibly TRBD1 (6 bases). The length of the CDR3 is 13 residues. Germline V gene lookup returns CDR1 SGHTA and CDR2 FQGNSA. Trimming pared 4 bases from V and 8 bases from J, leaving 14 bases between. The DNA for the CDR3 is TGTGCCAGCAGCTCCCTGGGGGCATTAGAAGCTTTCTTT. It encodes CASSSLGALEAFF.

This clone turned up a few times. V gene TRBV4-1 combines with J gene TRBJ2-6; a weak D match, TRBD1 (6 bases). The CDR3 totals 16 residues. V gave up 1 base and J gave up 2 bases, with 9 bases separating them. Germline values: CDR1 MGHRA, CDR2 YSYEKL. CDR3 residues: CASSQGQGTGANVLTF. CDR3 coding DNA: TGCGCCAGCAGCCAAGGGCAGGGGACTGGGGCCAACGTCCTGACTTTC.

In this sample, this clone turned up once. The chain's CDR3 is CAISGGLTVGGYNEQFF. The DNA of the CDR3 is TGTGCCATCAGTGGGGGACTGACTGTCGGGGGCTACAATGAGCAGTTCTTC. The V and J genes are TRBV10-3 and TRBJ2-1; maybe TRBD2 (6 bases). From germline, CDR1 is ENHRY and CDR2 SYGVKD. The CDR3 contains 17 residues. V lost 4 bases to trimming and J lost 3 bases, with 19 bases between them.

The J gene is TRBJ1-5, the V gene TRBV19, with D maybe TRBD1 (6 bases). CDR3 size: 14 residues. V gave up 6 bases and J gave up 7 bases, with 16 bases separating them. Germline loops: CDR1 LNHDA, CDR2 SQIVND (reference sequence). CDR3 nucleotide sequence: TGTGCCAGTAGGCTATGGGGACAACGGCAGCCCCAGCATTTT. This codes for CASRLWGQRQPQHF.